The entry that follows covers one T cell receptor (beta chain) sequence. Its specificity is not known. V was pared by 0 bases and J by 2 bases, with 22 bases between. The CDR3 runs 19 residues. The V gene's germline CDR1 is MGHRA and CDR2 YSYEKL. The data were obtained in a study of T cell repertoires in cytomegalovirus infection. Study overall: The authors used CMV epitopes that were HLA-C-restricted (recently identified) and HLA-B-restricted (well studied). Public TCR beta signatures provided an indication of both CMV infection and a matching HLA type. Study results and limitations: HLA-C-restricted CMV-specific TCR beta clonotypes were dominant in the ex vivo response. Of the TCR beta families, the public ones yielded a cumulative frequency that identified carriers of CMV plus the relevant HLA.

TCRdb analysed the reads with MiXCR anew, one entry per CDR3 protein. The sample carries approximately 1,000,000 distinct CDR3 sequences, approximately 31% recorded once. This chain connects TRBV4-1 to TRBJ1-2; a possible D gene is TRBD1 (5 bases). The sequencing here drew on cultured CD8+ T cells from PBMCs, taken from culture after CMV antigen stimulation. The sequence was obtained from a human donor in good health (CMV status not recorded). Some clones in this sample may be carry-over from other donors' samples. CDR3 loop: CASSQDYDRRTKGNYGYTF. The CDR3 nucleotides are TGCGCCAGCAGCCAAGATTACGACAGAAGGACCAAAGGGAACTATGGCTACACCTTC.